This is a list of T cell receptor beta chains from one sample in a study of CD8 T cells in ankylosing spondylitis. TCRdb re-called the 5' RACE reads through MiXCR, storing one row per CDR3 protein. The sample consists of about 90,000 distinct CDR3 sequences, 27% of them appearing once. Sample: blood, either unsorted or a sorted T cell fraction (not recorded which). The receptors derive from a male donor with ankylosing spondylitis or in good health (not recorded which). CDR3s include the opening cysteine and the closing phenylalanine or tryptophan. The order of the fields is clone size, D gene, V gene, J gene, CDR3 DNA, CDR3 protein. A D gene is named only where the DNA matches it firmly. The size entry is marked missing in some rows and otherwise reads once, few, many or a size class.

clone_size: -; d_call: -; v_call: TRBV5-1; j_call: TRBJ2-5; cdr3_nt: TGCGCCAGCAGCTTTACGGGGGCCGGGGAGACCCAGTACTTC; cdr3_aa: CASSFTGAGETQYF
clone_size: few; d_call: TRBD1; v_call: TRBV12-3/TRBV12-4; j_call: TRBJ1-3; cdr3_nt: TGTGCCAGTAGCCGGGACAGGTTTTCGGGCACCATATATTTT; cdr3_aa: CASSRDRFSGTIYF
clone_size: few; d_call: -; v_call: TRBV20-1; j_call: TRBJ1-2; cdr3_nt: TGCAGTGTTATGACTGACTATGGCTACACCTTC; cdr3_aa: CSVMTDYGYTF
clone_size: -; d_call: TRBD1; v_call: TRBV2; j_call: TRBJ1-5; cdr3_nt: TGTGCCAGCACGGGACAGGGGAGTAGGAGCAATCAGCCCCAGCATTTT; cdr3_aa: CASTGQGSRSNQPQHF
clone_size: -; d_call: TRBD1; v_call: TRBV12-3/TRBV12-4; j_call: TRBJ1-2; cdr3_nt: TGTGCCAGCAGTTTCGACAGGGTACGGGGCTACACCTTC; cdr3_aa: CASSFDRVRGYTF
clone_size: -; d_call: -; v_call: TRBV29-1; j_call: TRBJ1-1; cdr3_nt: TGCAGCGGGGGCGTAGTTCCGAACACTGAAGCTTTCTTT; cdr3_aa: CSGGVVPNTEAFF
clone_size: few; d_call: TRBD1; v_call: TRBV7-7; j_call: TRBJ2-1; cdr3_nt: TGTGCCAGCAGCTTAGACAGGGGCTCCTACAATGAGCAGTTCTTC; cdr3_aa: CASSLDRGSYNEQFF
clone_size: -; d_call: TRBD1; v_call: TRBV9; j_call: TRBJ2-2; cdr3_nt: TGTGCCAGCAGCTCCGGGACAGGGGTTGTGACCGGGGAGCTGTTTTTT; cdr3_aa: CASSSGTGVVTGELFF
clone_size: few; d_call: -; v_call: TRBV7-6; j_call: TRBJ1-1; cdr3_nt: TGTGCCAGCAGCTTGAGGGATTTTAACACTGAAGCTTTCTTT; cdr3_aa: CASSLRDFNTEAFF
clone_size: -; d_call: -; v_call: TRBV7-8; j_call: TRBJ1-1; cdr3_nt: TGTGCCAGCAGCTCTATACGTTCTATGGCTGAAGCTTTCTTT; cdr3_aa: CASSSIRSMAEAFF
clone_size: -; d_call: -; v_call: TRBV7-7; j_call: TRBJ2-1; cdr3_nt: TGTGCCAGCAGCCCCACGAACAGACACCTGGGTGAGCAGTTCTTC; cdr3_aa: CASSPTNRHLGEQFF
clone_size: few; d_call: -; v_call: TRBV20-1; j_call: TRBJ1-5; cdr3_nt: TGCAGTGCTTCCAGGGGTCGGGATCAGCCCCAGCATTTT; cdr3_aa: CSASRGRDQPQHF
clone_size: -; d_call: -; v_call: TRBV7-6; j_call: TRBJ2-7; cdr3_nt: TGTGCCAGCAGCTTCGACAGTCCCTACGAGCAGTACTTC; cdr3_aa: CASSFDSPYEQYF
clone_size: -; d_call: -; v_call: TRBV20-1; j_call: TRBJ1-5; cdr3_nt: TGCAGTGTCGACAAAGAGGGCTATAGCAATCAGCCCCAGCATTTT; cdr3_aa: CSVDKEGYSNQPQHF
clone_size: few; d_call: -; v_call: TRBV6-5; j_call: TRBJ1-6; cdr3_nt: TGTGCCAGCAGTTACGACGGTTGGAATTCACCCCTCCACTTT; cdr3_aa: CASSYDGWNSPLHF
clone_size: -; d_call: TRBD2; v_call: TRBV5-1; j_call: TRBJ2-1; cdr3_nt: TGCGCCAGCAGCCTAACTAGCGGGTTTTACAATGAGCAGTTCTTC; cdr3_aa: CASSLTSGFYNEQFF
clone_size: once; d_call: -; v_call: TRBV20-1; j_call: TRBJ1-4; cdr3_nt: TGCAGTGCTAGAGACGAAACAGGAGGAGTAGAAAAACTGTTTTTT; cdr3_aa: CSARDETGGVEKLFF
clone_size: -; d_call: TRBD2; v_call: TRBV5-1; j_call: TRBJ2-7; cdr3_nt: TGCGCCAGCAGCTTGGTAACGGGACTAGGCCCCGAGCAGTACTTC; cdr3_aa: CASSLVTGLGPEQYF
clone_size: -; d_call: TRBD2; v_call: TRBV20-1; j_call: TRBJ2-1; cdr3_nt: TGCAGTGCTAGAGACATTAGCGGGGACAATGAGCAGTTCTTC; cdr3_aa: CSARDISGDNEQFF
clone_size: -; d_call: TRBD1; v_call: TRBV3-1; j_call: TRBJ1-6; cdr3_nt: TGTGCCAGCAGCCACCGGGACAGGAATTCACCCCTCCACTTT; cdr3_aa: CASSHRDRNSPLHF
clone_size: few; d_call: -; v_call: TRBV29-1; j_call: TRBJ1-1; cdr3_nt: TGCAGCGTTGGGGTCAGTTCCAACACTGAAGCTTTCTTT; cdr3_aa: CSVGVSSNTEAFF
clone_size: -; d_call: -; v_call: TRBV20-1; j_call: TRBJ2-5; cdr3_nt: TGCAGTGCTAGTACGGCGAACCAAGAGACCCAGTACTTC; cdr3_aa: CSASTANQETQYF
clone_size: -; d_call: TRBD2; v_call: TRBV9; j_call: TRBJ2-1; cdr3_nt: TGTGCCAGCAGCGCGGGGGGACGCACAATCAACAATGAGCAGTTCTTC; cdr3_aa: CASSAGGRTINNEQFF
clone_size: -; d_call: TRBD2; v_call: TRBV7-9; j_call: TRBJ2-3; cdr3_nt: TGTGCCAGCAGCCCCCGTGGAGGGCGGGGGGGCACAGATACGCAGTATTTT; cdr3_aa: CASSPRGGRGGTDTQYF
clone_size: -; d_call: TRBD2; v_call: TRBV20-1; j_call: TRBJ2-1; cdr3_nt: TGCAGTGCTAGGAGGGGGACTAGCGGCGAGCAGTTCTTC; cdr3_aa: CSARRGTSGEQFF
clone_size: -; d_call: -; v_call: TRBV20-1; j_call: TRBJ2-7; cdr3_nt: TGCAGTGCCGCTAATAAAGGATACGAGCAGTACTTC; cdr3_aa: CSAANKGYEQYF
clone_size: -; d_call: -; v_call: TRBV5-1; j_call: TRBJ1-2; cdr3_nt: TGCGCCAGCAGCCCGACTGGAGAGGTCTATGGCTACACCTTC; cdr3_aa: CASSPTGEVYGYTF
clone_size: few; d_call: -; v_call: TRBV5-1; j_call: TRBJ2-2; cdr3_nt: TGCGCCAGCAGCTTGTCAGGGGCGAGGGGCACCGGGGAGCTGTTTTTT; cdr3_aa: CASSLSGARGTGELFF
clone_size: -; d_call: -; v_call: TRBV20-1; j_call: TRBJ2-2; cdr3_nt: TGCAGTGCTAGCAGCTCGAACACCGGGGAGCTGTTTTTT; cdr3_aa: CSASSSNTGELFF
clone_size: -; d_call: TRBD1; v_call: TRBV7-8; j_call: TRBJ1-2; cdr3_nt: TGTGCCAGCAGCCCCACAGGGGCAGTAGCTGACTACACCTTC; cdr3_aa: CASSPTGAVADYTF
clone_size: -; d_call: -; v_call: TRBV6-1; j_call: TRBJ1-5; cdr3_nt: TGTGCCAGCAGTGAAGCGGTCGCGGGTCAGCCCCAGCATTTT; cdr3_aa: CASSEAVAGQPQHF
clone_size: -; d_call: -; v_call: TRBV7-2; j_call: TRBJ2-1; cdr3_nt: TGTGCCAGCAGCTTAGCCTTAGCCTACAATGAGCAGTTCTTC; cdr3_aa: CASSLALAYNEQFF
clone_size: -; d_call: -; v_call: TRBV5-1; j_call: TRBJ1-1; cdr3_nt: TGCGCCAGCAGGGTCGGGGGGACGAACACTGAAGCTTTCTTT; cdr3_aa: CASRVGGTNTEAFF
clone_size: few; d_call: -; v_call: TRBV5-8; j_call: TRBJ2-1; cdr3_nt: TGTGCCAGCAGCTTGGAAGGGGGGGCCTATGAGCAGTTCTTC; cdr3_aa: CASSLEGGAYEQFF
clone_size: many; d_call: -; v_call: TRBV29-1; j_call: TRBJ1-5; cdr3_nt: TGCAGCACATGGGACGGCGATCAGCCCCAGCATTTT; cdr3_aa: CSTWDGDQPQHF
clone_size: -; d_call: -; v_call: TRBV3-1; j_call: TRBJ2-5; cdr3_nt: TGTGCCAGCAGCCAAAGGCTAGTGGGTCCTCAAGAGACCCAGTACTTC; cdr3_aa: CASSQRLVGPQETQYF
clone_size: once; d_call: -; v_call: TRBV5-1; j_call: TRBJ1-1; cdr3_nt: TGCGCCAGCAGCCCCAATTCCGGGGCAGATATGGCTTTCTTT; cdr3_aa: CASSPNSGADMAFF
clone_size: few; d_call: TRBD2; v_call: TRBV5-1; j_call: TRBJ2-3; cdr3_nt: TGCGCCAGCAGCTTGCAAGCGGGAGACACAGATACGCAGTATTTT; cdr3_aa: CASSLQAGDTDTQYF
clone_size: once; d_call: -; v_call: TRBV5-1; j_call: TRBJ2-4; cdr3_nt: TGCGCCAGCAGCTTAATGGACGGGACCAAAAACATTCAGTACTTC; cdr3_aa: CASSLMDGTKNIQYF
clone_size: few; d_call: -; v_call: TRBV20-1; j_call: TRBJ2-3; cdr3_nt: TGCAGTGCTAGACTCCCCCTAGGGAGCGGAGACACAGATACGCAGTATTTT; cdr3_aa: CSARLPLGSGDTDTQYF